Listed below are T cell receptor beta chains from one sample, sequenced in a study of blood T cell repertoires in COVID-19. Data came from immunoSEQ multiplex PCR; TCRdb stores just in-frame clones and leaves some out. The data contain over 250,000 clones, about 80% of them singletons. The material sequenced was peripheral blood. The receptor source for this set is a woman older than 75 with acute or convalescent COVID-19. CDR3s leave out the opening cysteine and the closing phenylalanine or tryptophan.

>TRBV6-6|TRBJ1-4
ASSTGTANEKLF
>TRBV6-5|TRBJ2-5
ASSLLGAGDQETQY
>TRBV5-1|TRBJ2-5
ASSLTPGTLETQY
>TRBV27|TRBJ1-1
ASSPGQLMNTEAF
>TRBV3-1/TRBV3-2|TRBJ2-5
ASSHTGGRGLGETQY
>TRBV4-3|TRBJ1-6
ASSQDASAGGRHSPLH
>TRBV12-3/TRBV12-4|TRBJ1-4
ASSFHRGQRF
>TRBV5-1|TRBJ1-3
ASSLGADRSGNTIY
>TRBV28|TRBJ1-5
ANQDRGQPQH
>TRBV18|TRBJ1-1
ASSLQNEAF
>TRBV11-2|TRBJ2-7
ASSRTIRDYEQY
>TRBV15|TRBJ2-1
ATSNAGRGYNEQF
>TRBV18|TRBJ1-1
ASSPQSRADTEAF
>TRBV18|TRBJ2-7
ASAAGTGDYEQY
>TRBV15|TRBJ2-5
ATSRALTGGRETQY
>TRBV28|TRBJ2-3
ASRGPTDTQY
>TRBV7-2|TRBJ1-1
ASSLGDSNTEAF
>TRBV21-1|TRBJ1-4
ASSKAQVQEGGKLF
>TRBV5-1|TRBJ2-3
ASRAGGGSRGDTQY
>TRBV3-1/TRBV3-2|TRBJ2-1
ASSPHRGRYNEQF
>TRBV19|TRBJ2-6
ASRGGNSGANVLT
>TRBV7-7|TRBJ2-2
ASSPGQGGTGELF
>TRBV19|TRBJ1-1
ASSLGPGRSNTEAF
>TRBV12-3/TRBV12-4|TRBJ2-5
ASRRDSDETQY
>TRBV3-1/TRBV3-2|TRBJ1-1
ASSRVWQTVPAGNTEAF
>TRBV5-4|TRBJ1-6
ASSLGGDYSPLH
>TRBV7-9|TRBJ1-5
ASSQTQGNQPQH
>TRBV9|TRBJ2-2
ASSVVPSNTGELF
>TRBV27|TRBJ2-2
ASSLNRGTGELF
>TRBV6-2/TRBV6-3|TRBJ2-7
ASSPLMTGGYEQY
>TRBV2|TRBJ1-2
ASSLYREGYT
>TRBV7-2|TRBJ2-5
ASSKVSGKETQY
>TRBV19|TRBJ1-6
ASSISQVVLGSPLH
>TRBV7-6|TRBJ2-1
ASSDSTSTGSEQF
>TRBV27|TRBJ2-3
ASSSWGSASTDTQY
>TRBV7-2|TRBJ2-3
ASSLMGAGGMY
>TRBV3-1/TRBV3-2|TRBJ2-1
ASSHFTSGTYNEQF
>TRBV6-5|TRBJ1-5
ASSTTGVSNQPQH
>TRBV29-1|TRBJ2-7
SVEAAGYEQY
>TRBV30|TRBJ2-1
AWSVLSGSRNEQF
>TRBV18|TRBJ2-7
ASSLQQGFEEQY
>TRBV18|TRBJ2-1
ASSRTSGPYNEQF
>TRBV18|TRBJ1-5
ASSPGGAGSNQPQH
>TRBV6-5|TRBJ1-1
ASSYGPQMNTEAF